This T cell receptor beta chain was sequenced for a study of blood T cell repertoires in COVID-19. Study-level information: Specimens from acute and convalescent COVID-19 originated in the United States, Italy and Spain. Nucleic acid was either cDNA or gDNA, and it came from T cells, B-cell-depleted T cells, or PBMCs.

The authors' processing: Scientists estimated how many nucleated cells there were by amplifying reference gene primers. Assay used: immunoSEQ multiplex PCR; TCRdb lists only in-frame clones, some missing. For V, J and clone size, that table is used; D and trimming come from the DNA. Of about 170,000 clones listed, 85% are singletons. In germline, CDR1 is SGHNT, CDR2 YYREEE (reference sequence). This CDR3 has 14 amino acids. The ends were cut back, 0 bases at V and 9 bases at J, with 10 bases in the middle. The chain links TRBV5-4 to TRBJ1-6, with D possibly TRBD1 on 5 matching bases. This receptor was obtained from a human donor with acute or convalescent COVID-19. The donor label of this sample is uncertain. What was sequenced was peripheral blood. CDR3 coding DNA: TGTGCCAGCAGCTTGGGCCAGGGAGGTTCACCCCTCCACTTT. This codes for CASSLGQGGSPLHF.